This is a list of T cell receptor beta chains from one sample in a study of Ad26.COV2.S vaccination and SARS-CoV-2 variants. The method was immunoSEQ multiplex PCR; TCRdb's version includes in-frame clones alone and lacks a portion of them. Of about 350,000 clones listed, about 88% are singletons. The sample consisted of peripheral blood, taken in a trial of Ad26.COV2.S vaccine versus placebo. The receptors originated from a person between 18 and 60 years old who received the Ad26.COV2.S COVID-19 vaccine or a placebo. CDR3s include the opening cysteine and the closing phenylalanine or tryptophan. The order of the fields is V gene, D gene, clone size, J gene, CDR3 DNA, CDR3 protein. D genes are given only for firm matches. Rows may omit the clone size; those that give it use once, few, many or a size class.

>TRBV6-5|NA|NA|TRBJ2-2
TGTGCCAGCAGTTACTCCTACAGTGACACCGGGGAGCTGTTTTTT
CASSYSYSDTGELFF
>TRBV4-3|NA|NA|TRBJ1-2
TGCGCCAGCAGCCAAGATCCGGAGACCTATGGCTACACCTTC
CASSQDPETYGYTF
>TRBV10-3|NA|NA|TRBJ2-1
TGTGCCATCAGTGAGGGGGGGAGGGACAGCCCCTACAATGAGCAGTTCTTC
CAISEGGRDSPYNEQFF
>TRBV19|NA|NA|TRBJ2-3
TGTGCCAGTAGCGCCCGGGGTACGCAGTATTTT
CASSARGTQYF
>TRBV6-2/TRBV6-3|TRBD1|once|TRBJ1-5
TGTGCCAGCAGTTACTCGGGAGGGGGCCCGCATTTT
CASSYSGGGPHF
>TRBV5-1|TRBD2|NA|TRBJ2-2
TGCGCCAGCAGCCCCTCCGGGACTAGTCCCGGGGAGCTGTTTTTT
CASSPSGTSPGELFF
>TRBV5-1|NA|NA|TRBJ2-7
TGCGCCAGCAGCTTGGGTCACACCCCCTACGAGCAGTACTTC
CASSLGHTPYEQYF
>TRBV4-1|TRBD2|NA|TRBJ2-7
TGCGCCAGCAGCACTCGAGCGGGGCGGAACGAGCAGTACTTC
CASSTRAGRNEQYF
>TRBV10-3|TRBD1|NA|TRBJ1-2
TGTGCCATCAGTGAGTCGGGGGACAGGTCTGGTGGCTACACCTTC
CAISESGDRSGGYTF
>TRBV29-1|NA|NA|TRBJ2-5
TGCAGCGCACCAGGGTTTGAGTTAGAGACCCAGTACTTC
CSAPGFELETQYF
>TRBV7-9|NA|NA|TRBJ1-2
NA
CASSWGQGSHTF
>TRBV7-2|TRBD2|NA|TRBJ2-1
TGTGCCAGCAGCCCCCGTCGGGGGACTAGCGGAATTCTCAATGAGCAGTTCTTC
CASSPRRGTSGILNEQFF
>TRBV5-4|NA|NA|TRBJ2-1
TGTGCCAGCAGCTTGGGGGGGGCGCGCTCCTACAATGAGCAGTTCTTC
CASSLGGARSYNEQFF
>TRBV5-1|NA|NA|TRBJ2-2
TGCGCCAGCAGCTTATTCGGGTTATACAAGACAACTGCCGGGGAGCTGTTTTTT
CASSLFGLYKTTAGELFF
>TRBV6-5|NA|NA|TRBJ2-3
TGTGCCAGCCGGTCGGGTCTCCACACAGATACGCAGTATTTT
CASRSGLHTDTQYF
>TRBV4-1|TRBD1|NA|TRBJ2-6
TGCGCCAGCAGCCGCTTCGGCGACAGGGTAGCCAACGTCCTGACTTTC
CASSRFGDRVANVLTF
>TRBV6-2/TRBV6-3|NA|NA|TRBJ2-5
TGTGCCAGCAGTTACGGAGGGGCCGGGGAGACCCAGTACTTC
CASSYGGAGETQYF
>TRBV10-1|NA|NA|TRBJ2-7
TGCGCCAGCATGGGATCCGCCGGGATCGAGCAGTACTTC
CASMGSAGIEQYF
>TRBV3-1/TRBV3-2|TRBD1|NA|TRBJ1-2
TGTGCCAGCAGCCATACCGGGACAGGGGGGAACTATGGCTACACCTTC
CASSHTGTGGNYGYTF
>TRBV30|TRBD2|NA|TRBJ2-7
TGTGCCTGGAAGCACAGGGGCATAGCGGGAGGGCCTAAGACCTACGAGCAGTACTTC
CAWKHRGIAGGPKTYEQYF
>TRBV7-9|TRBD2|NA|TRBJ2-1
TGTGCCAGCAGCTTAAAAGCGGGGACTTCCTACAATGAGCAGTTCTTC
CASSLKAGTSYNEQFF
>TRBV6-2/TRBV6-3|NA|NA|TRBJ1-1
TGTGCCAGCACCCCTAGGGGTTCGGGGATTGGGAACACTGAAGCTTTCTTT
CASTPRGSGIGNTEAFF